What follows are 27 T cell receptor beta chains derived from one specimen sequenced in a study of tumor and adjacent non-tumor tissue in lung cancer. A modified ARM-PCR protocol with three rounds of nested PCR amplified TCRbeta. TCRdb ran MiXCR on the multiplex PCR reads and lists one entry per CDR3 protein. The data hold over 85,000 distinct CDR3 sequences, with nearly 85% observed a single time. The template was RNA from unsorted bulk tissue. Sequenced sample: lung tumor tissue. These receptors all stem from a man aged 65-85 years with non-small cell lung cancer.

In regard to this clonotype: One end of the junction varies from germline; a read error may be responsible. The V call is TRBV6-5, the J call TRBJ1-2; D is ambiguous. The CDR3 loop spans 12 amino acids. Per the germline V gene, CDR1 is MNHEY and CDR2 is SVGAGI. The CDR3 spells CASSMSDYGYTF. The CDR3 DNA is TGTGCTAGCAGTATGTCTGACTATGGCTACACCTTC.

In the case of this clonotype: Mismatch with germline at one junction end may stem from a read error. The chain is built from TRBV11-3 and TRBJ2-7; D might be TRBD1 (6 bases). CDR1 and CDR2 (germline): SGHNT, YENEEA. There are 16 residues in the CDR3. CDR3 nucleotides: TGTGCCAGCAGCTTCACAGGTAAGACAGGAAGTGACGAGCAGTATTTC. This sequence encodes CASSFTGKTGSDEQYF.

Note on this clonotype: At one end the junction does not follow the germline gene, possibly because of a read error. The rearrangement joins TRBV6-6 to TRBJ2-2, with 7 bases fitting TRBD1. The CDR3 has 13 amino acids. Germline loops: CDR1 MNHNY, CDR2 SVGAGI (reference sequence). The CDR3 nucleotides read TGTGCCAGCAGTTACCCCGGCACAGGGGAGCTGTATTTT. It encodes CASSYPGTGELYF.

With regard to this clonotype: One end of the junction does not line up with germline, which may come from a read error. This chain links TRBV6-2 or TRBV6-3 with TRBJ2-1; possible D gene TRBD2, 5 bases. This CDR3 comprises 16 residues. Germline CDR1 is MNHEY and CDR2 is SVGEGT. CDR3: CASSPKVGSSWNERFF. The CDR3 bases are TGTGCCAGCAGTCCAAAAGTTGGGAGTTCGTGGAACGAGCGGTTCTTC.

This clonotype was seen a single time. The germline gene is not matched at one end of the junction; a read error may be the cause. The chain couples TRBV29-1 to TRBJ1-2; possible D gene TRBD1, 6 bases. Per germline, CDR1 SQVTM and CDR2 ANQGSEA. CDR3 length: 15 residues. The CDR3 bases are TGCAGCGTTGGATCCCCGGGACACGAGGGATATGGCTATACCTTC. It translates to CSVGSPGHEGYGYTF.

A note on this clonotype: A read error may be the cause here, since a much bigger clone is one base away. V and J are TRBV30 and TRBJ2-7; maybe TRBD1 (6 bases). Trimming removed 3 bases at V and 3 bases at J, with 9 bases between. CDR3 size: 12 residues. Germline CDR1 GTSNPN, CDR2 SVGIG (reference sequence). CDR3 amino acids: CAWRGDIYEQYF. In nucleotides, the CDR3 is TGTGCCTGGAGAGGGGACATCTACGAGCAGTACTTC.

The chain recombines TRBV29-1 with TRBJ2-1; D may be TRBD1 (6 bases). Per germline, CDR1 SQVTM and CDR2 ANQGSEA. There are 14 residues in the CDR3. In DNA form, the CDR3 reads TGCTGTGTTGACAGGCCAAGCTCTTACAATGAGCAGTTCTTC. Its protein is CCVDRPSSYNEQFF.

A note on this clonotype: A read error may produce the germline difference seen at one junction end. The chain uses TRBV6-6 and TRBJ1-5, with D unclear. CDR3 size: 15 residues. Germline values: CDR1 MNHNY, CDR2 SVGAGI (reference sequence). CDR3 coding DNA: TGTGCCAGCAGTTACTCAGAGGTTAGCAATCAGTCCCAGCATTTT. It yields the protein CASSYSEVSNQSQHF.

Regarding this clonotype: The final CDR3 position lacks the conserved phenylalanine or tryptophan, pointing to a likely read error. This chain connects TRBV14 to TRBJ2-2; 8 positions match TRBD2. The CDR3 sequence is 16 residues long. In germline, CDR1 is SGHDN, CDR2 FVKESK. CDR3 bases: TGTGCCGGCAGGCGAACTAGCGGAGTGAACACCGGGGAGCTGTTTCTT. This codes for CAGRRTSGVNTGELFL.

V gene TRBV10-3 combines with J gene TRBJ2-5; D may be TRBD1 (5 bases). The CDR3 is made up of 16 amino acids. Germline CDR1 and CDR2: ENHRY and SYGVKD. Trimming removed 6 bases from V and 9 bases from J, with 26 bases in between. The CDR3 here is CAIRIEWGPLSGSQYF. DNA for the CDR3: TGTGCCATCAGGATCGAATGGGGCCCTTTGTCAGGGTCCCAGTACTTC.

This clonotype has a handful of counts. A much larger clone differs by one base, so this may be a read error. The chain uses TRBV20-1 and TRBJ1-2, with D unclear. This CDR3 is built from 13 residues. CDR1 and CDR2 (germline): DFQATT, SNEGSKA (reference sequence). Here the CDR3 reads CSVREAVRSGYTF. The CDR3 DNA reads TGCAGTGTTAGAGAGGCAGTGAGGTCGGGCTACACCTTC.

As regards this clonotype: An end of the junction does not agree with germline; a read error may underlie this. This chain joins TRBV5-4 and TRBJ2-1; 11 positions match TRBD2. Germline CDR1 reads SGHNT; CDR2 reads YYREEE (reference sequence). The CDR3 runs to 17 residues. CDR3 loop: CASSYGLAGYSYNEQLF. DNA of the CDR3: TGTGCAAGCAGCTACGGACTAGCGGGTTACTCCTACAATGAGCAGTTATTC.

Details on this clonotype: The conserved closing phenylalanine or tryptophan is absent in this CDR3, likely reflecting a read error. The V gene is TRBV6-5, the J gene TRBJ1-2; the D is unclear. The CDR3 loop spans 15 amino acids. Germline V CDR1 and CDR2: MNHEY, SVGAGI. Trimming cost V 2 bases and J 9 bases, with 19 bases left between them. In DNA form, the CDR3 reads TGTGCCAGCAGTTACCGGGGTGGTCGTAAATATAGCTACACCTAC. This translates into CASSYRGGRKYSYTY.

This clonotype was seen repeatedly, ten times or more. The V call is TRBV25-1, the J call TRBJ1-5; 9 nucleotides line up with TRBD1. There are 13 residues in the CDR3. The junction had 2 bases not matched to a gene; V was cut back by 7 bases and J by 4 bases. Germline values: CDR1 MGHDK, CDR2 SYGVNS. Written as DNA, the CDR3 is TGTGCCAGCACCGACAGGGGGAATCAGCCCCAGCATTTT. This translates into CASTDRGNQPQHF.

V usage is TRBV6-2 or TRBV6-3 and J usage is TRBJ2-1; D is ambiguous. This CDR3 comprises 13 residues. Per germline, CDR1 MNHEY and CDR2 SVGEGT. Trimming removed 4 bases at V and 14 bases at J, with 18 bases between. Here the CDR3 reads CASSSTIPHAEFF. CDR3 nucleotides: TGTGCCAGCAGTTCTACAATTCCGCACGCTGAGTTCTTC.

This clonotype was seen only once. Compared with germline, one end of the junction differs, possibly owing to a read error. This chain uses TRBV11-3 with TRBJ2-7; D may be TRBD1 (5 bases). The germline V gene encodes CDR1 SGHNT and CDR2 YENEEA. There are 15 residues in the CDR3. The CDR3 region has the DNA TGTGCCTGCAGCCAGATGACAGTTTCCGTGTACGAGCAGTATTTC. Translation gives CACSQMTVSVYEQYF.

Comments on this clonotype: A much larger clone is a single base away; this may be a read error. V and J are TRBV28 and TRBJ2-3; D is unclear. Germline CDR1 reads MDHEN; CDR2 reads SYDVKM. The CDR3 spans 14 residues. The CDR3 DNA reads TGTGCCAACAGTCCACCCGTCGGCACAGATACGCAGTATTTT. It yields the protein CANSPPVGTDTQYF.

The chain employs TRBV4-1 and TRBJ2-7, with D tentatively TRBD1 (6 bases). The CDR3 is 16 amino acids. The V gene's germline CDR1 is MGHRA and CDR2 YSYEKL. The V end was cut by 4 bases, the J end by 5 bases, with 21 bases between. CDR3 DNA sequence: TGCGCCAGCAGCCGGACACAGGTGGGAGAGGGGGACGAGCAGTACTTC. Translating it yields CASSRTQVGEGDEQYF.

In the case of this clonotype: One end of the junction varies from germline; a read error may be responsible. This chain uses TRBV5-6 with TRBJ1-1, with D perhaps TRBD1 (5 bases). The CDR3 spans 13 residues. From germline, CDR1 is SGHDT and CDR2 YYEEEE. CDR3 residues: CASSLADGTEPFF. CDR3 in DNA: TGTGCCAGTAGCTTGGCAGACGGGACTGAACCTTTCTTT.

A single count supports this clonotype. The CDR3 DNA sequence: TGTGTCGGCAGAGCCGCCCGGACAATTTACGAGCAGTACTTC. Residues: CVGRAARTIYEQYF. The V and J genes are TRBV6-2 or TRBV6-3 and TRBJ2-7, with D possibly TRBD1 on 5 matching bases. This CDR3 comprises 14 residues. Germline V lookup: CDR1 MNHEY, CDR2 SVGEGT.

The J gene is TRBJ2-3, the V gene TRBV5-1; 7 nucleotides match TRBD1. This CDR3 has 14 residues. J gave up 6 bases and V 0 bases, and 4 bases lay outside the gene matches. The V gene's germline CDR1 is SGHRS and CDR2 YFSETQ. This CDR3 is CASSLATGVDTQYF. The CDR3 nucleotides are TGCGCCAGCAGCTTGGCCACAGGGGTGGATACGCAGTATTTT. Based on the CDR3 plus reference TRBV5-1 and TRBJ2-3, the full variable domain is KAGVTQTPRYLIKTRGQQVTLSCSPISGHRSVSWYQQTPGQGLQFLFEYFSETQRNKGNFPGRFSGRQFSNSRSEMNVSTLELGDSALYLCASSLATGVDTQYFGPGTRLTVL.

The chain joins TRBV6-1 to TRBJ2-7, with D possibly TRBD1 on 6 matching bases. The CDR3 consists of 14 residues. Germline values: CDR1 MNHNS, CDR2 SASEGT. CDR3 in amino acids: CVSSEAQGTSEQYF. CDR3 nucleotide sequence: TGTGTCAGTAGTGAAGCACAGGGAACAAGTGAGCAGTACTTC.

Comments on this clonotype: The junction departs from the called germline gene at one end, perhaps through a read error. The genes are TRBV5-4 and TRBJ2-3; 9 positions match TRBD2. The CDR3 is made up of 15 amino acids. The V gene's germline CDR1 is SGHNT and CDR2 YYREEE (reference sequence). CDR3 region: CAGSWRGGRANTQYF. The CDR3 DNA sequence: TGTGCCGGCAGCTGGCGGGGGGGCCGGGCAAATACACAGTATTTT.

To note about this clonotype: At one end the junction does not follow the germline gene, possibly because of a read error. This CDR3 is CVSSFRDKQKAFF. CDR3 nucleotides: TGTGTCAGCAGTTTTCGGGACAAACAGAAAGCCTTCTTT. The chain couples TRBV12-3 or TRBV12-4 to TRBJ1-1; D is possibly TRBD1 (6 bases). The CDR3 consists of 13 residues.

This chain uses TRBV13 with TRBJ2-3, with a possible D match to TRBD2 (5 bases). V dropped 11 bases and J dropped 1 base, with 13 bases sitting between them. This CDR3 region has 13 residues. Per germline, CDR1 PRHDT and CDR2 FYEKMQ (reference sequence). CDR3 amino acids: CAGESGGTDTQYF. In DNA, the CDR3 is TGTGCCGGCGAGAGCGGAGGCACAGATACGCAGTATTTT.

A remark on this clonotype: At one end, the junction sequence differs from germline, possibly due to a read error. The genes are TRBV5-1 and TRBJ2-7; unclear D gene. The germline V gene has CDR1 SGHRS and CDR2 YFSETQ. CDR3 size: 15 residues. The CDR3 reads CTSILGTYHFYEQYF. As DNA, the CDR3 is TGCACCAGCATCTTGGGAACATACCACTTCTACGAGCAGTACTTC.

Note on this clonotype: The junction does not match germline at one end; this may be a read error. CDR3 bases: TGTGCCAGCAGATCACGGACTTACAATGAGGAGTTCTTC. This sequence encodes CASRSRTYNEEFF. The chain links TRBV11-3 to TRBJ2-1, with a weak D call TRBD2 (5 bases). The germline gives CDR1 SGHNT, CDR2 YENEEA. The CDR3 covers 13 residues.